Here is one T cell receptor (beta chain) with its context. Antigen: not known. Libraries were prepared by immunoSEQ multiplex PCR; TCRdb keeps only in-frame clonotypes and omits some of them. This sample has approximately 230,000 clones, with 87% found just once. The CDR3 is made up of 15 amino acids. J was trimmed by 5 bases and V by 6 bases; bases with no gene match: 13. CDR1 is MDHEN and CDR2 is SYDVKM in the germline V gene. This entry comes from a study of cytomegalovirus exposure and HLA in healthy donors. Whole-study findings and limits: Specificity for CMV antigens was confirmed in vitro for a few of the CMV-associated chains. For most TCR sequences rarity was the rule, although some public TCRs occurred in many donors. Cytomegalovirus-associated TCR beta chains were listed, numbering 150 to 200.

The TCR comes from a man younger than 35 in good health and CMV-seropositive. V gene TRBV28 combines with J gene TRBJ2-7; TRBD1 agrees at 7 bases. Input material: PBMCs. Here the CDR3 DNA reads TGTGCCAGCAGCAAAACCGGGACAGAAATCCACGAGCAGTACTTC. It is translated as CASSKTGTEIHEQYF.